This is a list of T cell receptor beta chains from one sample in a study of blood T cell repertoires in COVID-19. Method: immunoSEQ multiplex PCR; TCRdb's copy keeps in-frame clones and lacks some. In the table there are a few hundred thousand clones, around 90% of which are singletons. Material for sequencing was peripheral blood. The receptors originated from a man aged 18 to 30 with active or convalescent COVID-19. Both conserved end residues are part of each CDR3. A D gene is named only where the DNA matches it firmly. Where a row states a size, it is once, few, many or the class of an expanded clone; other rows omit it.

TRBV3-1/TRBV3-2,.,TRBJ1-2,.,CASSTRDTRVSYGYTF,TGTGCCAGCAGCACTCGGGACACCCGAGTTAGCTATGGCTACACCTTC
TRBV18,.,TRBJ1-1,.,CASSPVTRNTEAFF,TGTGCCAGCTCACCAGTTACACGGAACACTGAAGCTTTCTTT
TRBV7-2,.,TRBJ1-2,.,CASSLGRTQGYTF,TGTGCCAGCAGCTTAGGCAGGACTCAGGGCTACACCTTC
TRBV5-4,.,TRBJ2-6,.,CASSPGQFSGANVLTF,TGTGCCAGCAGCCCAGGACAGTTCTCTGGGGCCAACGTCCTGACTTTC
TRBV28,.,TRBJ2-7,.,CASRTGSPYEQYF,TGTGCCAGCCGTACGGGTTCCCCGTACGAGCAGTACTTC
TRBV6-5,.,TRBJ2-5,TRBD2,CASSTRTSGRETQYF,TGTGCCAGCAGTACGCGGACTAGCGGACGAGAGACCCAGTACTTC
TRBV27,.,TRBJ2-1,TRBD2,CASSLSRGGGREQFF,TGTGCCAGCAGTTTATCACGCGGGGGGGGGCGGGAGCAGTTCTTC
TRBV25-1,.,TRBJ1-1,.,CASSTNTEAFF,TGTGCCAGCAGTACAAACACTGAAGCTTTCTTT
TRBV4-1,.,TRBJ2-7,TRBD1,CASSQRGTVEQYF,TGCGCCAGCAGCCAAAGGGGGACAGTGGAGCAGTACTTC
TRBV4-1,.,TRBJ2-1,.,CASSQPERLGTGKQFF,TGCGCCAGCAGCCAGCCCGAGAGGTTAGGGACTGGAAAGCAGTTCTTC
TRBV4-1,.,TRBJ1-6,.,CASSQVLSSYNSPLHF,TGCGCCAGCAGCCAAGTCCTGAGCTCCTATAATTCACCCCTCCACTTT
TRBV4-1,.,TRBJ1-2,.,CASSQATRDHGYTF,TGCGCCAGCAGTCAGGCCACCAGGGATCATGGCTACACCTTC
TRBV5-6,.,TRBJ2-7,TRBD1,CASTGTGGLPTDEQYF,TGTGCCAGCACCGGGACAGGGGGTCTCCCCACCGACGAGCAGTACTTC
TRBV27,.,TRBJ2-3,TRBD2,CASSRRASGGTDTQYF,TGTGCCAGCAGTCGGCGGGCTAGCGGAGGCACAGATACGCAGTATTTT
TRBV5-1,few,TRBJ2-7,TRBD2,CASSYRTSGSGYEQYF,TGCGCCAGCAGCTACAGAACTAGCGGGAGCGGGTACGAGCAGTACTTC
TRBV24-1,.,TRBJ2-5,.,CATSDHGLLGVTQYF,TGTGCCACCAGTGACCACGGACTACTGGGAGTGACCCAGTACTTC
TRBV4-3,.,TRBJ2-3,TRBD2,CASSQVEGRGDTQYF,TGCGCCAGCAGCCAAGTGGAGGGGCGGGGGGATACGCAGTATTTT
TRBV9,.,TRBJ2-1,TRBD2,CASSVEGLGFNEQFF,TGTGCCAGCAGCGTAGAGGGACTAGGCTTTAATGAGCAGTTCTTC
TRBV15,.,TRBJ2-1,TRBD2,CATSRVPSGSDNEQFF,TGTGCCACCAGCAGAGTCCCCAGCGGGAGTGACAATGAGCAGTTCTTC
TRBV2,.,TRBJ2-1,TRBD1,CASTRDRGYNEQFF,TGTGCCAGCACTAGGGACAGGGGATACAATGAGCAGTTCTTC
TRBV6-5,.,TRBJ1-2,TRBD1,CASSFGTGAFSYTF,TGTGCCAGCAGTTTTGGGACAGGGGCATTCAGCTACACCTTC
TRBV10-1,few,TRBJ2-7,.,CASSEDFSTVYEQYF,TGCGCCAGCAGTGAGGATTTTTCTACAGTATACGAGCAGTACTTC
TRBV5-1,.,TRBJ2-3,.,CASSFGQPYTDTQYF,TGCGCCAGCAGCTTCGGACAGCCTTACACAGATACGCAGTATTTT
TRBV29-1,once,TRBJ2-3,TRBD1,CSVTTGGLTDTQYF,TGCAGCGTAACGACAGGGGGCCTCACAGATACGCAGTATTTT
TRBV2,.,TRBJ1-5,TRBD1,CAGSTGYGNQPQHF,TGTGCCGGATCGACAGGGTACGGCAATCAGCCCCAGCATTTT
TRBV9,.,TRBJ2-1,TRBD2,CASSGLAGTSYNEQFF,TGTGCCAGCAGCGGATTAGCGGGGACATCCTACAATGAGCAGTTCTTC
TRBV15,.,TRBJ2-3,TRBD2,CATELAGGLDTQYF,TGTGCCACGGAACTAGCGGGAGGTTTGGATACGCAGTATTTT
TRBV14,.,TRBJ2-7,TRBD1,CASRGQANYEQYF,TGTGCCAGCCGTGGACAGGCGAACTACGAGCAGTACTTC
TRBV3-1/TRBV3-2,.,TRBJ2-6,.,CASGSSGANVLTF,TGTGCCAGCGGCTCCTCTGGGGCCAACGTCCTGACTTTC
TRBV9,.,TRBJ2-2,TRBD2,CASSVGSGGPTGELFF,TGTGCCAGCAGCGTAGGGTCGGGGGGGCCGACCGGGGAGCTGTTTTTT
TRBV5-6,.,TRBJ2-3,TRBD2,CASSVTSGREWGTDTQYF,TGTGCCAGCAGCGTGACTAGCGGGAGGGAATGGGGCACAGATACGCAGTATTTT
TRBV7-8,.,TRBJ1-1,.,CASSFSQGSRNTEAFF,TGTGCCAGCAGCTTCTCCCAGGGCTCCAGGAACACTGAAGCTTTCTTT
TRBV11-2,.,TRBJ2-7,.,CASSLGARVEYEQYF,TGTGCCAGCAGCTTAGGTGCCAGGGTGGAATACGAGCAGTACTTC
TRBV9,.,TRBJ1-6,.,CASSLAGRLGSPLHF,TGTGCCAGCAGCCTAGCAGGGCGTCTAGGTTCACCCCTCCACTTT
TRBV13,few,TRBJ1-1,.,CASSSLDRVGWYTEAFF,TGTGCCAGCAGCTCGCTAGACCGCGTCGGGTGGTACACTGAAGCTTTCTTT
TRBV15,.,TRBJ1-1,TRBD1,CATSPQGENTEAFF,TGTGCCACCAGCCCACAGGGGGAAAACACTGAAGCTTTCTTT
TRBV18,.,TRBJ2-2,.,CASSLTRNRGAGELFF,TGTGCCAGCTCACTAACAAGGAATAGGGGCGCCGGGGAGCTGTTTTTT
TRBV29-1,.,TRBJ1-1,.,CSVSVGGTEAFF,TGCAGTGTCTCGGTCGGGGGCACTGAAGCTTTCTTT
TRBV2,.,TRBJ1-5,.,CASQEGGDSNQPQHF,TGTGCCAGCCAAGAAGGGGGGGATAGCAATCAGCCCCAGCATTTT
TRBV12-5,few,TRBJ1-4,.,CASGLVGRGKLFF,TGTGCTAGTGGTTTGGTAGGGAGGGGAAAACTGTTTTTT
TRBV12-5,once,TRBJ1-3,TRBD1,CASGRDRGTGNTIYF,TGTGCTAGTGGCCGGGACAGGGGGACTGGAAACACCATATATTTT
TRBV15,.,TRBJ1-2,.,CATSRDGLGVGYTF,TGTGCCACCAGCAGAGATGGCCTAGGCGTCGGCTACACCTTC
TRBV21-1,.,TRBJ1-5,.,CASSKHRDGNQPQHF,TGTGCCAGCAGTAAACACAGGGACGGCAATCAGCCCCAGCATTTT
TRBV11-2,.,TRBJ2-1,TRBD2,CASSRRGVYNEQFF,TGTGCCAGCAGCAGGCGGGGGGTCTACAATGAGCAGTTCTTC
TRBV14,.,TRBJ1-3,.,CASSQRGSGNTIYF,TGTGCCAGCAGCCAACGGGGGAGTGGAAACACCATATATTTT